This entry concerns a single TCR beta chain. Measured with immunoSEQ multiplex PCR; TCRdb has only the in-frame clones, and not every one. The table shows 2 million to 3 million clones, with 93% occurring only once. This sample is part of a study of shared clonotypes between healthy human individuals. This CDR3 has 14 amino acids. Per the germline V gene, CDR1 is SNHLY and CDR2 is FYNNEI. Sequenced input: naive CD4+ T cells from PBMCs. Subset denoted: CD45RA+ positively selected. The genes are TRBV2 and TRBJ2-1; 8 bases are a match to TRBD2. The TCR comes from a man aged 18 to 30 in good health. Some clones in this sample may be carry-over from other donors' samples. Here the CDR3 DNA reads TGTGTCCTCAGCGGGGCGGGAGGTTACAATGAGCAGTTCTTC. Its protein product is CVLSGAGGYNEQFF. The full variable domain, its missing parts supplied by reference TRBV2 and TRBJ2-1, is EPEVTQTPSHQVTQMGQEVILRCVPISNHLYFYWYRQILGQKVEFLVSFYNNEISEKSEIFDDQFSVERPDGSNFTLKIRSTKLEDSAMYFCVLSGAGGYNEQFFGPGTRLTVL.